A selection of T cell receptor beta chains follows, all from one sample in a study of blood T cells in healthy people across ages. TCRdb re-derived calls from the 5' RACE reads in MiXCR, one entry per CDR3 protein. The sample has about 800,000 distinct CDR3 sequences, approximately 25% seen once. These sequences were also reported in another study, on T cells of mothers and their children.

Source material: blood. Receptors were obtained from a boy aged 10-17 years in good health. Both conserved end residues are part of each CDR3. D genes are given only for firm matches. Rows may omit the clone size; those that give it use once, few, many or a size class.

TGTGCCAGCAGCGCTTTTCGGACAGGGTTGGTCTCTGGGGCCAACGTCCTGACTTTC	CASSAFRTGLVSGANVLTF	TRBJ2-6	few	TRBV9	TRBD1
TGTGCCATCAGGCCCCCTAGCGGGAATGAGCAGTTCTTC	CAIRPPSGNEQFF	TRBJ2-1	few	TRBV10-3	TRBD2
TGCAGCGCTGAGGGGGGAGGGGAGACCCAGTACTTC	CSAEGGGETQYF	TRBJ2-5	few	TRBV29-1	.
TGTGCCAGCTCACAGGGGGCCGCTATGAACACTGAAGCTTTCTTT	CASSQGAAMNTEAFF	TRBJ1-1	.	TRBV18	TRBD1
TGTGCCAGCAGCTTCGGGGGATTAGCGGGAGGAACCTACGAGCAGTACTTC	CASSFGGLAGGTYEQYF	TRBJ2-7	.	TRBV11-2	TRBD2
TGTGCCAGCAGCTTACAACAGGGAAATCAAGAGACCCAGTACTTC	CASSLQQGNQETQYF	TRBJ2-5	few	TRBV7-9	.
TGCAGTGCAAACCGGGGCCCTCAAGAGACCCAGTACTTC	CSANRGPQETQYF	TRBJ2-5	few	TRBV20-1	.
TGTGCCAGCAGTTTATATTCAGGGAGCTCCTACAATGAGCAGTTCTTC	CASSLYSGSSYNEQFF	TRBJ2-1	.	TRBV28	.
TGTGCCAGCAGCCCACTAGCAGCCATGACCTACAATGAGCAGTTCTTC	CASSPLAAMTYNEQFF	TRBJ2-1	few	TRBV7-9	.
TGTGCCTGCACCCTGGGGGCGGGCTATGGCTACACCTTC	CACTLGAGYGYTF	TRBJ1-2	.	TRBV30	.
TGTGCCAGCTCACACCAGCCTGGACAGGCGTCCCGTGAGACCCAGTACTTC	CASSHQPGQASRETQYF	TRBJ2-5	few	TRBV18	TRBD1
TGTGCCAGCAGCTTTTTTATCAGGGAGAACACCGGGGAGCTGTTTTTT	CASSFFIRENTGELFF	TRBJ2-2	.	TRBV5-6	.
TGCGCCAGCAGCCCGAGTTACTTAGCCAAAAACATTCAGTACTTC	CASSPSYLAKNIQYF	TRBJ2-4	few	TRBV7-2	.
TGCGCCAGCAGCCATACGGGACTCGGGGAGACCCAGTACTTC	CASSHTGLGETQYF	TRBJ2-5	many	TRBV4-3	.
TGTGCCAGCAGGATATGGACTAGCGGGGCTCACGAGCAGTACTTC	CASRIWTSGAHEQYF	TRBJ2-7	few	TRBV6-5	TRBD2
TGTGCCAGCAGTTTTGCGGGGGCTTCTCGCGGCTACACCTTC	CASSFAGASRGYTF	TRBJ1-2	many	TRBV28	.
TGTGCCAGCAGTTACTCCAGTCGACACTACGAGCAGTACTTC	CASSYSSRHYEQYF	TRBJ2-7	.	TRBV6-5	.
TGCAGTGCTAGGACCCCTGGGACGATTGGGGCCAACGTCCTGACTTTC	CSARTPGTIGANVLTF	TRBJ2-6	.	TRBV20-1	.
TGTGCCAGCAGCCCCCGGACTAGCGGGGTGGAAGATACGCAGTATTTT	CASSPRTSGVEDTQYF	TRBJ2-3	.	TRBV7-9	TRBD2
TGCGCCAGCAGCTTGGACAGACAGTTCACAGATACGCAGTATTTT	CASSLDRQFTDTQYF	TRBJ2-3	once	TRBV5-1	.
TGTGCCATCAGTGAGGATGTTGGGGCTACTGAAGCTTTCTTT	CAISEDVGATEAFF	TRBJ1-1	few	TRBV10-3	.
TGCAGCGTTTACACCCTCGGAACGGCCCAGTACTTC	CSVYTLGTAQYF	TRBJ2-5	few	TRBV29-1	.
TGTGCCAGCATTGACGGACTAGCGGGAACAGATACGCAGTATTTT	CASIDGLAGTDTQYF	TRBJ2-3	.	TRBV7-9	TRBD2
TGCAGCCCAAATTATCCCGGCTATGGCTACACCTTC	CSPNYPGYGYTF	TRBJ1-2	.	TRBV29-1	.
TGTGCCAGCAGTTACGTCCGGGACAGGGGTAATTCACCCCTCCACTTT	CASSYVRDRGNSPLHF	TRBJ1-6	.	TRBV6-5	TRBD1
TGTGCCAGCAGCCCACGTTACCTCGGAACTAGCGGAGGAGGAAATGAGCAGTTCTTC	CASSPRYLGTSGGGNEQFF	TRBJ2-1	.	TRBV3-1	TRBD2
TGCGCCAGCAGCCAAGATCCGGGAGGTACCTACGAGCAGTACTTC	CASSQDPGGTYEQYF	TRBJ2-7	.	TRBV4-1	TRBD2
TGCGCCAGCAGGTGGGGACCAAACAATGAGCAGTTCTTC	CASRWGPNNEQFF	TRBJ2-1	.	TRBV5-1	.
TGTGCCAGCAGCTACAGACTAGCCGGAGTGGGAGCCTACGAGCAGTACTTC	CASSYRLAGVGAYEQYF	TRBJ2-7	once	TRBV7-9	TRBD2
TGTGCCACCAGTGAAACCGGGACTAGTAGTAATGAGCAGTTCTTC	CATSETGTSSNEQFF	TRBJ2-1	few	TRBV24-1	TRBD2
TGTGCCACCAGTGACCTACGGACTAGTAGAGACAATGAGCAGTTCTTC	CATSDLRTSRDNEQFF	TRBJ2-1	.	TRBV24-1	TRBD2
TGCAGCGTCTCTAGCCTTACTACCGGGGAGCTGTTTTTT	CSVSSLTTGELFF	TRBJ2-2	.	TRBV29-1	.
TGTGCCAGCAGTTACGACTCCCCGGGCTTCGGGGAGCTGTTTTTT	CASSYDSPGFGELFF	TRBJ2-2	few	TRBV6-6	.
TGTGCCAGCAGTATGTCAGGTGGCAAAAACATTCAGTACTTC	CASSMSGGKNIQYF	TRBJ2-4	.	TRBV2	.
TGCAGTGCTAGAGATGGAGTTTTCGGAGGGGAAGAGACCCAGTACTTC	CSARDGVFGGEETQYF	TRBJ2-5	.	TRBV20-1	.
TGTGCCAGCAGCTTAGTGATACAGATCATGAACACTGAAGCTTTCTTT	CASSLVIQIMNTEAFF	TRBJ1-1	many	TRBV7-2	.
TGTGCCAGCAGTGATTTTTCTTCTAGGATGGATCAGCCCCAGCATTTT	CASSDFSSRMDQPQHF	TRBJ1-5	.	TRBV28	.
TGCAGCGTTGCCAGAGAAAACACCGGGGAGCTGTTTTTT	CSVARENTGELFF	TRBJ2-2	.	TRBV29-1	.
TGTGCCAGCAGTTTTATCGGGGCCTACGAGCAGTACTTC	CASSFIGAYEQYF	TRBJ2-7	.	TRBV12-3/TRBV12-4	.
TGCGCCAGCAGCCAACGACTAGCGGTACAAGAGACCCAGTACTTC	CASSQRLAVQETQYF	TRBJ2-5	few	TRBV4-3	TRBD2
TGCGCCAGCAGCCTGGAAAGCGGGGGGGCCGATGAGCAGTTCTTC	CASSLESGGADEQFF	TRBJ2-1	.	TRBV5-1	TRBD2
TGTGCCAGCCGCCCTCTAAGCTCTGGGGCCAACGTCCTGACTTTC	CASRPLSSGANVLTF	TRBJ2-6	.	TRBV6-5	.
TGTGCCAGCATTCCTACTTACACTGGCATTTCGGGTTACGAGCAGTACTTC	CASIPTYTGISGYEQYF	TRBJ2-7	.	TRBV6-1	.
TGCAGCGCCCGAGGGACTAGTGGGGAGACCCAGTACTTC	CSARGTSGETQYF	TRBJ2-5	.	TRBV29-1	TRBD2
TGTGCCAGCAGTCGACAGGGGCGGGTGACCTACGAGCAGTACTTC	CASSRQGRVTYEQYF	TRBJ2-7	.	TRBV28	TRBD1
TGTGCCAGCAGCCACACTTTGACCGCTCAACCAGTCAATGAAAAACTGTTTTTT	CASSHTLTAQPVNEKLFF	TRBJ1-4	.	TRBV28	.
TGTGCCAGCAGTTCTGGATGGGGCCCGACCTACAATGAGCAGTTCTTC	CASSSGWGPTYNEQFF	TRBJ2-1	few	TRBV6-2/TRBV6-3	.
TGTGCCAGTAGTACGGGCGGATGGGAGACCCAGTACTTC	CASSTGGWETQYF	TRBJ2-5	once	TRBV19	.
TGCGCCAGCAGCCAAGGCGTCTTAAGTCAAGAGACCCAGTACTTC	CASSQGVLSQETQYF	TRBJ2-5	once	TRBV4-3	.
TGTGCCAGCAGCCCGGCCCCATCTAGGGCTCGGAACACCGGGGAGCTGTTTTTT	CASSPAPSRARNTGELFF	TRBJ2-2	few	TRBV7-9	.